This T cell receptor beta chain is from a study of low-dose radiotherapy and immunotherapy resistance in tumors. Background on the study: Patients were treated with intravenous nivolumab at 240 mg every two weeks and were also dosed with ipilimumab at 1 mg/kg every six weeks.

The sample's time point: after trial treatment. Treatment in this sample: LDRT plus nivolumab, ipilimumab, low-dose cyclophosphamide and aspirin (RACIN trial). Donors were treated with nivolumab, ipilimumab, aspirin, and low-dose cyclophosphamide and radiotherapy. Eligibility required advanced solid tumors lacking tumor-infiltrating lymphocytes. TRAV and TRBV primers primed cDNA for both TCRalpha and TCRbeta. TCR amplification involved 15 to 25 PCR cycles with a constant-region primer and V-primer adapter. By in vitro transcription, the isolated mRNA was amplified. TCRdb independently ran MiXCR on the reads; one entry per CDR3 protein. This table holds 39,000 or so distinct CDR3 sequences, more than 20% found once. V was shortened by 4 bases and J by 2 bases, with 13 bases between the two germline ends. This CDR3 region has 14 residues. The germline gives CDR1 DFQATT, CDR2 SNEGSKA (reference sequence).

This clonotype is medium-sized by share. This sequence joins TRBV20-1 and TRBJ2-3; D possibly uses TRBD1 or TRBD2 (6 bases each). The receptor comes from a female donor with ovarian cancer. This specimen was PBMCs, taken after low-dose radiotherapy plus immunotherapy. CDR3 nucleotides: TGCAGTGCTAAAGGGGGGAGGTCCACAGATACGCAGTATTTT. This sequence encodes CSAKGGRSTDTQYF.